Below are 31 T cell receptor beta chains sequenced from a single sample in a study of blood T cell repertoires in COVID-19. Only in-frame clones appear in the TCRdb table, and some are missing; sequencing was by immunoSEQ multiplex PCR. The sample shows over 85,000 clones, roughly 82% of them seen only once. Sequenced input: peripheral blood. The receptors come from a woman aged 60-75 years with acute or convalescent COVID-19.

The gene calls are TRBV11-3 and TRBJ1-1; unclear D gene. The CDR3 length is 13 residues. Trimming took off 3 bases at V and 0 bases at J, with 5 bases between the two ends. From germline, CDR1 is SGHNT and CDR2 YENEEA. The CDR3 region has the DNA TGTGCCAGCAGCTTTAACATGAACACTGAAGCTTTCTTT. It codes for CASSFNMNTEAFF.

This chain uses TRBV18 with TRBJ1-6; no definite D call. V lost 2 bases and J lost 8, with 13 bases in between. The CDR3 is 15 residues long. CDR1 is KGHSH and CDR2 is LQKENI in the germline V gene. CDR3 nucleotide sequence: TGTGCCAGCTCACCAGATGAGGACTTGGATTCACCCCTCCACTTT. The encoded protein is CASSPDEDLDSPLHF.

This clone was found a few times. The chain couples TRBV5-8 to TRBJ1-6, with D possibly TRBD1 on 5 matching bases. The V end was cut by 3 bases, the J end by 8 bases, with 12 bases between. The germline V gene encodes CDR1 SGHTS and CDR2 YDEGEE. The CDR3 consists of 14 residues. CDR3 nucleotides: TGTGCCAGCAGCTCCGCAATAGGGGATTCACCCCTCCACTTT. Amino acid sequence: CASSSAIGDSPLHF.

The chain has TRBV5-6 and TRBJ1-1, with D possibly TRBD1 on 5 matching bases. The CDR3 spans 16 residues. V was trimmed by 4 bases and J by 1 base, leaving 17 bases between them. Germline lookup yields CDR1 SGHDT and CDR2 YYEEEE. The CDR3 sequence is CASSPLGRLPNTEAFF. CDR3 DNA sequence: TGTGCCAGCAGCCCCTTGGGGCGACTCCCGAACACTGAAGCTTTCTTT. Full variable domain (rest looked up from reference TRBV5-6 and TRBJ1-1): DAGVTQSPTHLIKTRGQQVTLRCSPKSGHDTVSWYQQALGQGPQFIFQYYEEEERQRGNFPDRFSGHQFPNYSSELNVNALLLGDSALYLCASSPLGRLPNTEAFFGQGTRLTVV.

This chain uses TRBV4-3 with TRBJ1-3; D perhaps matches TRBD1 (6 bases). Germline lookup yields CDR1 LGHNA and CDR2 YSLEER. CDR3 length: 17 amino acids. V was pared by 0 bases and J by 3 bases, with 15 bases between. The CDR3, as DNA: TGCGCCAGCAGCCAAGATTACCCGACAGGTTTTGGAAACACCATATATTTT. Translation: CASSQDYPTGFGNTIYF.

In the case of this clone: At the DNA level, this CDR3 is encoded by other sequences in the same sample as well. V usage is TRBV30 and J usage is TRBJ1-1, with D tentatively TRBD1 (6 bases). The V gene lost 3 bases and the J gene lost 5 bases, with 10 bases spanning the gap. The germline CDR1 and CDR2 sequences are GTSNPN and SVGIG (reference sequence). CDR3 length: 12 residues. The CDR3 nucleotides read TGTGCCTGGAGCCCCCAGGGGACTGAAGCTTTCTTT. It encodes CAWSPQGTEAFF.

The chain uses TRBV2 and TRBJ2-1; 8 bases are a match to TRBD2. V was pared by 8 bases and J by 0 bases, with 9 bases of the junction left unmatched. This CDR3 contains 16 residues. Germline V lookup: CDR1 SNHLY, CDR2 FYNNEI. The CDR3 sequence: CASYPGLGASYNEQFF. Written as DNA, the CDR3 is TGTGCCAGCTACCCGGGACTAGGAGCCTCCTACAATGAGCAGTTCTTC.

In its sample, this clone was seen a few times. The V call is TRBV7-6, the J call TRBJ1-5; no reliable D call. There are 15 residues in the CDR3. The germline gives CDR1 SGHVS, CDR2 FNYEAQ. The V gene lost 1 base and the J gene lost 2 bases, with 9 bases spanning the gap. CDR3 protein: CASSLDGQGNQPQHF. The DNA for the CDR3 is TGTGCCAGCAGCTTAGATGGGCAGGGCAATCAGCCCCAGCATTTT.

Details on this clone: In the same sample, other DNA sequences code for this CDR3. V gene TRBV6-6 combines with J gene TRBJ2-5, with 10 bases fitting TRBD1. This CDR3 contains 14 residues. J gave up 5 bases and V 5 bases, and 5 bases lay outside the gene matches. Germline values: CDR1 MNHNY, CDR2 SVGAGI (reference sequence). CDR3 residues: CASSRQGARETQYF. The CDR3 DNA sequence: TGTGCCAGCAGTCGACAGGGGGCGCGGGAGACCCAGTACTTC.

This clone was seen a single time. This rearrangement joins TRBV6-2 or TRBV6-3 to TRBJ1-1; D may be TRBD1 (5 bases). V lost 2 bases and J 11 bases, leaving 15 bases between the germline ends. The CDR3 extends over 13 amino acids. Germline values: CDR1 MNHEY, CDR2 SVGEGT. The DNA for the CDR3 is TGTGCCAGCAGTTACGGGGCCAAATTGAGTGCTTTCTTT. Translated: CASSYGAKLSAFF.

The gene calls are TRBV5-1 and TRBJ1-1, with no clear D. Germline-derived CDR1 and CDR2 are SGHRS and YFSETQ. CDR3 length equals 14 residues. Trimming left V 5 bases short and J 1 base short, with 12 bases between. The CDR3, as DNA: TGCGCCAGCAGACTTGTACCCTCGAACACTGAAGCTTTCTTT. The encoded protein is CASRLVPSNTEAFF.

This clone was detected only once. The CDR3: CASSRGTPQETQYF. CDR3 DNA sequence: TGCGCCAGCAGCCGCGGGACTCCGCAAGAGACCCAGTACTTC. The rearrangement links TRBV5-1 to TRBJ2-5; tentative D call: TRBD2 (6 bases). Per germline, CDR1 SGHRS and CDR2 YFSETQ. Trimming took off 4 bases at V and 2 bases at J, with 12 bases between the two ends. The CDR3 contains 14 residues.

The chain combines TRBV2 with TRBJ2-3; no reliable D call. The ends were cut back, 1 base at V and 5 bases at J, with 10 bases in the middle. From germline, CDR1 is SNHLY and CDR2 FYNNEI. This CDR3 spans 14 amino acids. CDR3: CASSEEQVEDTQYF. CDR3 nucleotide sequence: TGTGCCAGCAGTGAAGAGCAGGTAGAAGATACGCAGTATTTT.

CDR3 protein: CASSQFTSGETDTQYF. CDR3 DNA sequence: TGTGCCAGCAGCCAATTCACTAGCGGCGAAACAGATACGCAGTATTTT. The chain joins TRBV4-2 to TRBJ2-3, with 8 bases matching TRBD2. The trim removed 2 bases at V and 3 bases at J, leaving 7 bases unmatched. Germline CDR1 reads LGHNA; CDR2 reads YNFKEQ. The CDR3 is made up of 16 amino acids.

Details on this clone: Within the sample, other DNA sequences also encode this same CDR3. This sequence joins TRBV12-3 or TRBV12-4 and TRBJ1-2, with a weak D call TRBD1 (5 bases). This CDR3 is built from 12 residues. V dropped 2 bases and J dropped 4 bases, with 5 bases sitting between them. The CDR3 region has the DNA TGTGCCAGCAGTTTAAGGGGCTATGGCTACACCTTC. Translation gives CASSLRGYGYTF.

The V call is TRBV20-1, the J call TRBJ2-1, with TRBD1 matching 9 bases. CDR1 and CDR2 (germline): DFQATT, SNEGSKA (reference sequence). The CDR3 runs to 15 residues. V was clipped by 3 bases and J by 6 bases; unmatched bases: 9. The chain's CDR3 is CSASARGQGSNEQFF. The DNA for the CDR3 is TGCAGTGCTAGTGCTCGGGGACAGGGATCCAATGAGCAGTTCTTC.

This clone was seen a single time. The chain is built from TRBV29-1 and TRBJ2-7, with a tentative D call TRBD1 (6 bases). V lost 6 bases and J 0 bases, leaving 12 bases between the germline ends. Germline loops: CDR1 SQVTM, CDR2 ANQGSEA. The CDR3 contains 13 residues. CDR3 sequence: CSVKDSYSYEQYF. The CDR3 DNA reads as TGCAGCGTCAAGGACAGCTACTCCTACGAGCAGTACTTC.

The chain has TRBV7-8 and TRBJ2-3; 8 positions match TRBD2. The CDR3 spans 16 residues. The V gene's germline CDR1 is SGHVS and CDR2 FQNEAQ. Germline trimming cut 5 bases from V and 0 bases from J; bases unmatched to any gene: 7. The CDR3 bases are TGTGCCAGCAGCCTAAAGCGGGGGATAAGCACAGATACGCAGTATTTT. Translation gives CASSLKRGISTDTQYF.

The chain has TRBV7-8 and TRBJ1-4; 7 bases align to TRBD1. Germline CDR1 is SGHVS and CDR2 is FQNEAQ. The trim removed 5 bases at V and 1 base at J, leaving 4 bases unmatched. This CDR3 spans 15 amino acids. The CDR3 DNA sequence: TGTGCCAGCAGCGCAGACAGGGTAACTAATGAAAAACTGTTTTTT. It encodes CASSADRVTNEKLFF.

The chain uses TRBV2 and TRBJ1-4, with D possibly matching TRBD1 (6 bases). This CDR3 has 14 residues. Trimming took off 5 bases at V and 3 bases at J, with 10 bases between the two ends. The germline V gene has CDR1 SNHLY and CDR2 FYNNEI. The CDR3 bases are TGTGCCAGCAGTTTACAGGGCTCTAATGAAAAACTGTTTTTT. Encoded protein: CASSLQGSNEKLFF.

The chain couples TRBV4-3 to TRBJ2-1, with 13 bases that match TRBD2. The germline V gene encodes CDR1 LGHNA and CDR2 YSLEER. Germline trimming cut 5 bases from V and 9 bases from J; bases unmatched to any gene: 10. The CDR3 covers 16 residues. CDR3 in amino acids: CASSGRTSGGAGEQFF. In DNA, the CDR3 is TGCGCCAGCAGCGGACGGACTAGCGGGGGAGCAGGTGAGCAGTTCTTC.

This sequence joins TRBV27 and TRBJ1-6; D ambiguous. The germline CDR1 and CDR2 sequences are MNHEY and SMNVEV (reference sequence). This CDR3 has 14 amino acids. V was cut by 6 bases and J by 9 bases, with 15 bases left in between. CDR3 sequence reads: CASRTGGSGSPLHF. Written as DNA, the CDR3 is TGTGCCAGCAGGACCGGAGGGTCGGGTTCACCCCTCCACTTT.

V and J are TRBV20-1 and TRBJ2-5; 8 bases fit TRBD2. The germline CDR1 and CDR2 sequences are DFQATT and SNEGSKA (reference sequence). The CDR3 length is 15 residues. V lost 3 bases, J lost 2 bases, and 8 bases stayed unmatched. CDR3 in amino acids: CSASGWTSHQETQYF. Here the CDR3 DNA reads TGCAGTGCTAGTGGTTGGACTAGCCATCAAGAGACCCAGTACTTC.

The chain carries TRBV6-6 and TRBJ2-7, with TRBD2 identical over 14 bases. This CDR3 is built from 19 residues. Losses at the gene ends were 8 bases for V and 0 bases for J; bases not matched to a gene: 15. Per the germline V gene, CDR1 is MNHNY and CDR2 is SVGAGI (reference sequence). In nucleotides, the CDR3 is TGTGCCAGCGGTCGGTGGGGACTAGCGGGGGTCCACAGCTCCTACGAGCAGTACTTC. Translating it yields CASGRWGLAGVHSSYEQYF.

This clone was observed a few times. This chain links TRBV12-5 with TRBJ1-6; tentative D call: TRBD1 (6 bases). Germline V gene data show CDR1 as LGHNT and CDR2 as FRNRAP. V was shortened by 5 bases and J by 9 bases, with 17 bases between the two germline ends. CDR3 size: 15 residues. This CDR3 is CASGPSGGGSSPLHF. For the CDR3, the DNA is TGTGCTAGTGGTCCCTCCGGGGGGGGCAGTTCACCCCTCCACTTT. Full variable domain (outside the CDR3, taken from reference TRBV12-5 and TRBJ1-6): DARVTQTPRHKVTEMGQEVTMRCQPILGHNTVFWYRQTMMQGLELLAYFRNRAPLDDSGMPKDRFSAEMPDATLATLKIQPSEPRDSAVYFCASGPSGGGSSPLHFGNGTRLTVT.

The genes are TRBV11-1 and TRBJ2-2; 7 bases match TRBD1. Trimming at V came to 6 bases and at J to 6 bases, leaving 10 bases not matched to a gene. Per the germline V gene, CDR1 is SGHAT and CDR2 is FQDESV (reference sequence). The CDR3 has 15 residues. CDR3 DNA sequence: TGTGCCAGCAGTATACAGGGGAGAGGGGCCGGGGAGCTGTTTTTT. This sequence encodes CASSIQGRGAGELFF.

DNA of the CDR3: TGTGCCAGCACCAACTCGGGCTATGGCTACACCTTC. Protein: CASTNSGYGYTF. The chain is built from TRBV6-5 and TRBJ1-2; D gene ambiguous. CDR3 length: 12 amino acids. V was clipped by 7 bases and J by 4 bases, with 10 bases between them. Per the germline V gene, CDR1 is MNHEY and CDR2 is SVGAGI.

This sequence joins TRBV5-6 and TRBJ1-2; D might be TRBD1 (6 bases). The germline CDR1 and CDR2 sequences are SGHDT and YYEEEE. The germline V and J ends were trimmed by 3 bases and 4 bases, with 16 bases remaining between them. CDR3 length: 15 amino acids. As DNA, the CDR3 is TGTGCCAGCAGCTCATATACAGGGAACAGCTATGGCTACACCTTC. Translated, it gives CASSSYTGNSYGYTF. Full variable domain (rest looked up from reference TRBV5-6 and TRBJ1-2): DAGVTQSPTHLIKTRGQQVTLRCSPKSGHDTVSWYQQALGQGPQFIFQYYEEEERQRGNFPDRFSGHQFPNYSSELNVNALLLGDSALYLCASSSYTGNSYGYTFGSGTRLTVV.

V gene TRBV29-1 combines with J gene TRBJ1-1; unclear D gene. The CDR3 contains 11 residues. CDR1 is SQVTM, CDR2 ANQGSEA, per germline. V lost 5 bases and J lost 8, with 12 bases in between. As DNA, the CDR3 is TGCAGCGTTACCTCCGGGAGGGAAGCTTTCTTT. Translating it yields CSVTSGREAFF.

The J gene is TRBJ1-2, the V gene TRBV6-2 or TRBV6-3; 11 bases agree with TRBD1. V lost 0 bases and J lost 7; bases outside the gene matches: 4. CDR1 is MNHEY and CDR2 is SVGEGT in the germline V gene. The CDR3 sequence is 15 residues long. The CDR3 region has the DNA TGTGCCAGCAGTTACTCGGACAGGGGGCTCTCTGGCTACACCTTC. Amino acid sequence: CASSYSDRGLSGYTF.

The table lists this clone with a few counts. As DNA, the CDR3 is TGTGCCAGCAGTTACTCGAGTCTTTTTCCGAGGCGGACAGCGAAGGGCTACACCTTC. Its translation: CASSYSSLFPRRTAKGYTF. The chain employs TRBV6-2 or TRBV6-3 and TRBJ1-2; D may be TRBD1 (6 bases). With 0 bases removed from V and 8 bases from J, the gap between germline ends came to 28 bases. Looked up from germline, CDR1 is MNHEY and CDR2 is SVGEGT. The CDR3 sequence is 19 residues long.